The next 21 T cell receptor beta chains were all read from a single sample in a study of T cells expressing NK-cell markers. TCRdb processed the 5' RACE reads again and assigns one entry to each CDR3 protein, with no DNA. This listing includes around 470,000 distinct CDR3 sequences. The sequenced sample consisted of blood T cells: a sorted CD56 or NKG2C T cell subset, CD4+ or CD8+ T cells, or bulk PBMC T cells (not recorded which). The receptors shown here come from a woman aged 45-65 years in good health.

V is TRBV14 and J is TRBJ1-1; TCRdb outputs TRBD1, but without DNA this stays unchecked. The CDR3 loop spans 17 amino acids. Germline lookup yields CDR1 SGHDN and CDR2 FVKESK. The CDR3 spells CASSQVGGEHMNTEAFF.

The chain joins TRBV28 to TRBJ2-7; checking the TCRdb D call of TRBD2 is not possible without DNA. This CDR3 is 16 amino acids long. Germline V gene sequence: CDR1 MDHEN, CDR2 SYDVKM. CDR3 residues: CASLPLAGLGGDEQYF.

The chain uses TRBV5-6 and TRBJ2-5; checking the TCRdb D call of TRBD1 is not possible without DNA. The V gene's germline CDR1 is SGHDT and CDR2 YYEEEE. The CDR3 covers 15 residues. This CDR3 reads CASSHRDVGQETQYF.

The J gene is TRBJ2-5, the V gene TRBV12-3 or TRBV12-4; as DNA is missing, the TRBD2 call by TCRdb cannot be tested. This CDR3 is built from 15 residues. CDR3: CASSPSGRAGGSQYF.

The chain recombines TRBV25-1 with TRBJ2-5; the TCRdb D gene call, TRBD1, has no DNA to confirm it. Germline V gene sequence: CDR1 MGHDK, CDR2 SYGVNS. This CDR3 has 16 amino acids. CDR3 sequence reads: CASSEPGGQGEETQYF.

The J gene is TRBJ2-1, the V gene TRBV6-5. Germline CDR1 is MNHEY and CDR2 is SVGAGI. The CDR3 sequence is 13 residues long. The chain's CDR3 is CATRESAYNEQFF.

The rearrangement links TRBV2 to TRBJ1-2. The CDR3 spans 16 residues. Germline CDR1 and CDR2: SNHLY and FYNNEI. The CDR3 loop is CASSESLPLPNYGYTF.

The J gene is TRBJ1-1, the V gene TRBV4-1; TCRdb gives TRBD1 as the D gene, but with no DNA this cannot be confirmed. There are 14 residues in the CDR3. Germline V CDR1 and CDR2: MGHRA, YSYEKL. This CDR3 is CASSRIQGDTEAFF.

The CDR3 protein is CASSYFGASGRATGELFF. V gene TRBV6-2 or TRBV6-3 combines with J gene TRBJ2-2; TCRdb's D call of TRBD2 is untestable without DNA. Germline V CDR1 and CDR2: MNHEY, SVGEGT. The CDR3 is 18 amino acids.

The rearrangement joins TRBV12-5 to TRBJ2-7; the D call of TRBD2 rests on TCRdb alone, since no DNA is present to check it. This CDR3 region has 13 residues. Germline lookup yields CDR1 LGHNT and CDR2 FRNRAP. CDR3 sequence: CASGLVASYEQYF.

The chain has TRBV29-1 and TRBJ1-1; TCRdb names TRBD1, which stays unverified in the absence of DNA. CDR1 and CDR2 from the germline V gene are SQVTM and ANQGSEA. The CDR3 runs 14 residues. CDR3 protein: CSVEHGQVNTEAFF.

The V and J genes are TRBV20-1 and TRBJ1-1. Germline CDR1 reads DFQATT; CDR2 reads SNEGSKA (reference sequence). The CDR3 consists of 12 residues. This CDR3 reads CSSTASREEAFF.

The CDR3 is CATSPRLAGAEQFF. This rearrangement joins TRBV24-1 to TRBJ2-1; TCRdb's assignment of TRBD2 cannot be checked, as there is no DNA. This CDR3 region has 14 residues. Germline CDR1 KGHDR, CDR2 SFDVKD.

V is TRBV7-2 and J is TRBJ2-1; TCRdb gives TRBD2 as the D gene, but with no DNA this cannot be confirmed. The CDR3 totals 16 residues. Per germline, CDR1 SGHTA and CDR2 FQGNSA. The CDR3 is CASSLARGLADNEQFF.

The chain employs TRBV28 and TRBJ1-1. Germline assignment: CDR1 MDHEN and CDR2 SYDVKM. The CDR3 consists of 14 residues. The CDR3 region is CASSSLRANTEAFF. The full variable domain, with the rest looked up from reference TRBV28 and TRBJ1-1, is DVKVTQSSRYLVKRTGEKVFLECVQDMDHENMFWYRQDPGLGLRLIYFSYDVKMKEKGDIPEGYSVSREKKERFSLILESASTNQTSMYLCASSSLRANTEAFFGQGTRLTVV.

The V call is TRBV20-1, the J call TRBJ2-3; TCRdb reports TRBD2, a call that lacks DNA to check it against. This CDR3 comprises 12 residues. Germline CDR1 and CDR2: DFQATT and SNEGSKA (reference sequence). The chain's CDR3 is CSASLRADTQYF.

The genes are TRBV27 and TRBJ1-4; TCRdb returns TRBD1, unconfirmable since there is no DNA. The germline V gene has CDR1 MNHEY and CDR2 SMNVEV (reference sequence). The CDR3 is 16 residues long. CDR3 in amino acids: CASSRSEQGDTEKLFF.

The rearrangement links TRBV5-1 to TRBJ2-2; TCRdb's D gene call, TRBD2, goes unchecked for lack of DNA. The CDR3 has 15 residues. The germline CDR1 and CDR2 sequences are SGHRS and YFSETQ. CDR3 sequence reads: CASRKSGVNTGELFF.

This chain connects TRBV12-3 or TRBV12-4 to TRBJ2-1; no DNA is available, so the TRBD1 call from TCRdb remains unchecked. The length of the CDR3 is 13 residues. CDR3 residues: CASVGPNYNEQFF.

The chain uses TRBV10-3 and TRBJ2-5; TCRdb lists TRBD1, though no DNA is available to test this call. This CDR3 region has 15 residues. Germline assignment: CDR1 ENHRY and CDR2 SYGVKD. The CDR3 sequence: CATPNRDRVVETQYF.

The chain combines TRBV6-4 with TRBJ2-1; absent DNA, TCRdb's TRBD2 call cannot be checked. Germline assignment: CDR1 MRHNA and CDR2 SNTAGT. The CDR3 sequence is 14 residues long. CDR3 region: CASSGLLGSNEQFF.